Listed here are 9 T cell receptor beta chains from one sample, sequenced in a study of blood T cells in healthy people across ages. The use of a sample-barcoded 5' primer and a J-beta primer mix characterized a second PCR of about 7 to 12 cycles. TCRdb re-analysed the 5' RACE reads in MiXCR, keeping a single row per CDR3 protein. The sample consists of 800,000 or so distinct CDR3 sequences, 25% of them appearing once. These same records also appear under a second study, on T cells of mothers and their children.

Sequenced: blood. These receptor sequences come from a boy younger than 18 in good health.

The chain links TRBV4-1 to TRBJ2-5; D gene uncertain. V was clipped by 4 bases and J by 7 bases, with 13 bases between them. CDR1 and CDR2 from the germline V gene are MGHRA and YSYEKL. The CDR3 is 13 residues long. This CDR3 reads CASSPTTDSTQYF. The CDR3 region has the DNA TGCGCCAGCAGCCCAACGACGGATTCGACCCAGTACTTC.

This rearrangement joins TRBV4-3 to TRBJ1-4; D unclear. The germline gives CDR1 LGHNA, CDR2 YSLEER. V was pared by 4 bases and J by 1 base, with 10 bases between. The CDR3 runs to 15 residues. CDR3 DNA sequence: TGCGCCAGCAGCCCCCCGGTCCGAACTAATGAAAAACTGTTTTTT. The encoded protein is CASSPPVRTNEKLFF.

The chain combines TRBV7-2 with TRBJ2-5; D gene unclear. The length of the CDR3 is 14 residues. V was shortened by 3 bases and J by 0 bases, with 8 bases between the two germline ends. Per germline, CDR1 SGHTA and CDR2 FQGNSA. The CDR3 nucleotides are TGTGCCAGCAGCTTGTCGGGCCACCAAGAGACCCAGTACTTC. It specifies CASSLSGHQETQYF.

This clonotype was counted a few times. The CDR3 region is CASSPDRERAFEQYF. The DNA of the CDR3 is TGTGCCAGCTCACCCGACAGGGAGCGGGCGTTCGAGCAGTACTTC. The rearrangement uses TRBV18 and TRBJ2-5; D might be TRBD1 (7 bases). The J call may be mistaken, given a closer DNA end match to TRBJ2-7. The CDR3 has 15 amino acids. The germline V gene encodes CDR1 KGHSH and CDR2 LQKENI.

This clonotype was detected a few times. The DNA for the CDR3 is TGTGCCAGCAGCTTAGGCCGACAGGGGGCAGAGACCCAGTACTTC. It yields the protein CASSLGRQGAETQYF. The rearrangement uses TRBV11-2 and TRBJ2-5, with 10 bases lining up with TRBD1. Germline loops: CDR1 SGHAT, CDR2 FQNNGV. This CDR3 is built from 15 residues. Trimming removed 1 base from V and 4 bases from J; junction bases left unmatched: 3.

The chain is built from TRBV19 and TRBJ2-2; 10 positions agree with TRBD2. With V trimmed by 6 bases and J by 1 base, 2 bases remained unmatched. Germline assignment: CDR1 LNHDA and CDR2 SQIVND (reference sequence). The CDR3 contains 15 residues. The CDR3 reads CASRLAGGNTGELFF. CDR3 DNA: TGTGCCAGTAGATTAGCGGGAGGGAACACCGGGGAGCTGTTTTTT.

The genes are TRBV28 and TRBJ1-1, with D maybe TRBD1 (6 bases). The CDR3 loop spans 12 amino acids. V shed 5 bases and J shed 8 bases, with 12 bases lying between them. Germline CDR1 and CDR2: MDHEN and SYDVKM. CDR3 bases: TGTGCCAGCAGTCAGGACAGTCGCGAAGCTTTCTTT. It encodes CASSQDSREAFF.

The chain has TRBV7-2 and TRBJ2-5; 10 bases line up with TRBD2. The DNA end is more similar to TRBJ2-1, so the J call may be wrong. The CDR3 covers 16 residues. Germline values: CDR1 SGHTA, CDR2 FQGNSA. The CDR3 sequence: CASSLYLAGENNEQFF. CDR3 bases: TGTGCCAGCAGCTTATACCTAGCGGGAGAGAATAATGAGCAGTTCTTC.

The V gene is TRBV28, the J gene TRBJ2-3, with 10 bases identical to TRBD1. V lost 5 bases, J lost 4 bases, and 6 bases stayed unmatched. The CDR3 has 15 residues. The germline CDR1 and CDR2 sequences are MDHEN and SYDVKM. CDR3 sequence (DNA): TGTGCCAGCAGTGGTACCGGGACAGGGGCAGATACGCAGTATTTT. It specifies CASSGTGTGADTQYF.